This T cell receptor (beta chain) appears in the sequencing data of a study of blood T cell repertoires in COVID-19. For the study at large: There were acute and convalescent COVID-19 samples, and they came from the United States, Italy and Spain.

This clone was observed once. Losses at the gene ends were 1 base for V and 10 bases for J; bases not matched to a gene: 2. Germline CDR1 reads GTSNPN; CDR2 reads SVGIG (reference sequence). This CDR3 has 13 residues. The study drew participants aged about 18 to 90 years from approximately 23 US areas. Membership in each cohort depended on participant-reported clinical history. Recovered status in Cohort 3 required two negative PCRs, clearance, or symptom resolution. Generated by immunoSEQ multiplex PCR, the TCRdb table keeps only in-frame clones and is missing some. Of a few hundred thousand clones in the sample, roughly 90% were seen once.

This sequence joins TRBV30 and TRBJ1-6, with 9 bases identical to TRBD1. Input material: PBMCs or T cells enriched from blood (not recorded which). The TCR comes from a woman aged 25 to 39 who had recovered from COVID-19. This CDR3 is CAWSGTGDSPLHF. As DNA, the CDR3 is TGTGCCTGGAGTGGGACAGGGGACTCACCCCTCCACTTT. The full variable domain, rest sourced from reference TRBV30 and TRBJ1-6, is SQTIHQWPATLVQPVGSPLSLECTVEGTSNPNLYWYRQAAGRGLQLLFYSVGIGQISSEVPQNLSASRPQDRQFILSSKKLLLSDSGFYLCAWSGTGDSPLHFGNGTRLTVT.